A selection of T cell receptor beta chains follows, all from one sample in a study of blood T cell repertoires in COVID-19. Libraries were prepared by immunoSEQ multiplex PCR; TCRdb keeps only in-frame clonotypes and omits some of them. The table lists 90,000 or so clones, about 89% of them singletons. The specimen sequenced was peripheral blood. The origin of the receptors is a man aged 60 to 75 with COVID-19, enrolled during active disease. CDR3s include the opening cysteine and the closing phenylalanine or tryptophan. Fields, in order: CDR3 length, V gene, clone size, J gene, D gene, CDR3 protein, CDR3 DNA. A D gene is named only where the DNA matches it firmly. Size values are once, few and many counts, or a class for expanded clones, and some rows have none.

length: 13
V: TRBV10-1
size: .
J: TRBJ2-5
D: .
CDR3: CASSVRTPETQYF
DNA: TGCGCCAGCAGTGTGAGAACCCCGGAGACCCAGTACTTC

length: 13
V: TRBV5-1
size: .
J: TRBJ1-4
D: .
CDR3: CASSRGKDEKLFF
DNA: TGCGCCAGCAGCCGGGGGAAGGATGAAAAACTGTTTTTT

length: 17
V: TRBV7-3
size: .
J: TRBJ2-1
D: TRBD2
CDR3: CASSVAARLALYNEQFF
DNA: TGTGCCAGCAGCGTAGCCGCCAGACTAGCGCTCTACAATGAGCAGTTCTTC

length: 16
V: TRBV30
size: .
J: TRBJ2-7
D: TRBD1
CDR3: CASSNDADRGPYEQYF
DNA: TGTGCCAGCTCAAATGATGCGGACAGGGGTCCCTACGAGCAGTACTTC

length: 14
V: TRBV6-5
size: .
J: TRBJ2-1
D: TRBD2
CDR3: CASSWGLAYNEQFF
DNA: TGTGCCAGCAGTTGGGGACTAGCCTACAATGAGCAGTTCTTC

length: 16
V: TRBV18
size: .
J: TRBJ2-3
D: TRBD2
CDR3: CASSPGTSGRTDTQYF
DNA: TGTGCCAGCTCACCTGGGACTAGCGGGAGGACAGATACGCAGTATTTT

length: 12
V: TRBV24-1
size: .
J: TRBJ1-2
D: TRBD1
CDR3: CATSTGGEGYTF
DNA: TGTGCCACCAGTACAGGGGGGGAAGGCTACACCTTC

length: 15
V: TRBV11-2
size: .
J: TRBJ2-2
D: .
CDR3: CASSSNRANTGELFF
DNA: TGTGCCAGCAGCTCAAACAGGGCGAACACCGGGGAGCTGTTTTTT

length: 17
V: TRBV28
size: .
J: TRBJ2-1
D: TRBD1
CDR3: CASSPQVGTGSYNEQFF
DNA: TGTGCCAGCAGTCCACAGGTAGGGACAGGGAGTTACAATGAGCAGTTCTTC

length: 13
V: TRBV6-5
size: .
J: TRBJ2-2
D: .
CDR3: CASAPGSTGELFF
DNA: TGTGCCAGCGCTCCAGGTTCCACCGGGGAGCTGTTTTTT

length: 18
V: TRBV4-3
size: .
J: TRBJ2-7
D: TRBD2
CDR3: CASSQDLASGGRVDEQYF
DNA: TGCGCCAGCAGCCAAGATTTGGCTAGCGGGGGAAGGGTTGACGAGCAGTACTTC

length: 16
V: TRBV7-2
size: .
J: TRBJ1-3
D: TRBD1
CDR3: CASSRRTGVIGNTIYF
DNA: TGTGCCAGCAGCCGCCGGACAGGGGTTATTGGAAACACCATATATTTT

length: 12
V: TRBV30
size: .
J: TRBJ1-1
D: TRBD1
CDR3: CAWSVGTGEAFF
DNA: TGTGCCTGGAGCGTAGGGACAGGTGAAGCTTTCTTT

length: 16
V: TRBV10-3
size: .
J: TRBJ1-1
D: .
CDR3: CAISESAPGVNTEAFF
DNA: TGTGCCATCAGTGAGTCTGCTCCGGGGGTGAACACTGAAGCTTTCTTT

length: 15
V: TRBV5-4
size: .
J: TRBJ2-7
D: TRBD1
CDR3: CASSPSGTGAYEQYF
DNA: TGTGCCAGCAGCCCATCCGGGACAGGGGCCTACGAGCAGTACTTC

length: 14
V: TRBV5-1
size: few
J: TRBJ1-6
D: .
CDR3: CASKWTAQVSPLHF
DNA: TGCGCCAGCAAATGGACAGCCCAGGTTTCACCCCTCCACTTT

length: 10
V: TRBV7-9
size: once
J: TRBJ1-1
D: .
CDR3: CASSSRQAFF
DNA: TGTGCCAGCAGCTCCCGTCAAGCTTTCTTT

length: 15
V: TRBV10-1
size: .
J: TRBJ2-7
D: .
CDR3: CASSELTDPTSRQYF
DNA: TGCGCCAGCAGTGAGTTGACAGACCCTACGAGTCGGCAGTACTTC

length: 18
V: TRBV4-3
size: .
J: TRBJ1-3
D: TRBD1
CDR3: CASSQGQAPSSSGNTIYF
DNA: TGCGCCAGCAGCCAGGGACAGGCTCCCTCCAGCTCTGGAAACACCATATATTTT

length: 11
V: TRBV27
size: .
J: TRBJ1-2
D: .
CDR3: CASKSNYGYTF
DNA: TGTGCCAGCAAGAGCAACTATGGCTACACCTTC

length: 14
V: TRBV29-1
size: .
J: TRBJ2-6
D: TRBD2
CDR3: CSVGGTSGANVLTF
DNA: TGCAGCGTCGGGGGGACCTCTGGGGCCAACGTCCTGACTTTC

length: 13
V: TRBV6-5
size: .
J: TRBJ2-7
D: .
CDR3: CASSRDRSNEQYF
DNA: TGTGCCAGCTCACGAGACAGAAGCAACGAGCAGTACTTC

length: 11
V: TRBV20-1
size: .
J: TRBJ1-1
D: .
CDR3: CSARQDSEAFF
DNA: TGCAGTGCTCGACAGGATTCTGAAGCTTTCTTT

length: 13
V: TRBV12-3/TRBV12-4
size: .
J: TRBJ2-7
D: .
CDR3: CASNFGTGGEQYF
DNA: TGTGCCAGCAATTTCGGAACCGGGGGAGAGCAGTACTTC

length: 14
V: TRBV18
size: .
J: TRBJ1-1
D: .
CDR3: CASSRRQGNTEAFF
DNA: TGTGCCAGCTCACGCAGGCAGGGGAACACTGAAGCTTTCTTT

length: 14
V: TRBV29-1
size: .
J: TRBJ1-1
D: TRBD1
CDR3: CSVAVTGGGTEAFF
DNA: TGCAGCGTGGCAGTAACAGGGGGTGGCACTGAAGCTTTCTTT

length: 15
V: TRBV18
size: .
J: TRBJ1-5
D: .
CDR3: CASSPGGPSDQPQHF
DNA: TGTGCCAGCTCGCCCGGGGGACCAAGTGATCAGCCCCAGCATTTT

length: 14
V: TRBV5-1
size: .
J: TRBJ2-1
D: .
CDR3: CASSLLGFYNEQFF
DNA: TGCGCCAGCAGCTTGCTGGGCTTTTACAATGAGCAGTTCTTC

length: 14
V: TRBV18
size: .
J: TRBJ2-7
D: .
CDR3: CASSPGDGSYEQYF
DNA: TGTGCCAGCTCACCCGGTGATGGCTCCTACGAGCAGTACTTC

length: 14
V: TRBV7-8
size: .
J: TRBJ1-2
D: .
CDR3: CASSLLRGADGYTF
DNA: TGTGCCAGCAGCTTATTACGGGGGGCTGATGGCTACACCTTC

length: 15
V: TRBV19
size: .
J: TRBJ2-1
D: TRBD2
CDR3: CASSRSSGSLDEQFF
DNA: TGTGCCAGTAGTCGGTCTAGCGGGTCGTTGGATGAGCAGTTCTTC

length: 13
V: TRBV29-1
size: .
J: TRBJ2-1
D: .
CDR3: CSVDISPYNEQFF
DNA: TGCAGCGTTGATATTAGCCCCTACAATGAGCAGTTCTTC

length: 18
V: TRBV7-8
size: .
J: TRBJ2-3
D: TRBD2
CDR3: CASSLGVAAGGPIDTQYF
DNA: TGTGCCAGCAGCTTAGGTGTCGCAGCGGGAGGGCCGATAGATACGCAGTATTTT

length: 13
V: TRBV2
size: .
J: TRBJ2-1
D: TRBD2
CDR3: CASSRTSLEEQFF
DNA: TGTGCCAGCAGCCGGACTAGCCTAGAAGAGCAGTTCTTC

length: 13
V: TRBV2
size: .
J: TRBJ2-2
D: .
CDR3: CASRGMNTGELFF
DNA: TGTGCCAGCAGGGGCATGAACACCGGGGAGCTGTTTTTT

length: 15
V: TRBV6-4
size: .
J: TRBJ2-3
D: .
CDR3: CASSDSGLSTDTQYF
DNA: TGTGCCAGCAGTGACTCAGGACTTTCTACAGATACGCAGTATTTT